This T cell receptor beta chain was obtained from a study of response to subunit inactivated influenza vaccine. General observations from the study: The authors proposed limited new T cell recruitment per seasonal influenza vaccination.

TCRdb itself ran the RT-PCR reads through MiXCR, one entry per CDR3 protein. In the table there are around 580,000 distinct CDR3 sequences, around 15% of which are singletons. Worth noting for this clonotype: The antigen is undetermined.

CDR3 length: 15 amino acids. V lost 6 bases to trimming and J lost 5 bases; unmatched junction nucleotides: 6. Germline CDR1 reads MNHNS; CDR2 reads SASEGT. V is TRBV6-1 and J is TRBJ2-5, with 13 bases identical to TRBD2. Here the sequenced sample was PBMCs from blood, taken 11 to 12 days after vaccination. The sequence was obtained from a man aged 45-65 years who received an inactivated influenza vaccine. This CDR3 reads CASSTSGGEEETQYF. The CDR3 DNA reads TGTGCCAGCAGCACTAGCGGGGGGGAAGAGGAGACCCAGTACTTC.